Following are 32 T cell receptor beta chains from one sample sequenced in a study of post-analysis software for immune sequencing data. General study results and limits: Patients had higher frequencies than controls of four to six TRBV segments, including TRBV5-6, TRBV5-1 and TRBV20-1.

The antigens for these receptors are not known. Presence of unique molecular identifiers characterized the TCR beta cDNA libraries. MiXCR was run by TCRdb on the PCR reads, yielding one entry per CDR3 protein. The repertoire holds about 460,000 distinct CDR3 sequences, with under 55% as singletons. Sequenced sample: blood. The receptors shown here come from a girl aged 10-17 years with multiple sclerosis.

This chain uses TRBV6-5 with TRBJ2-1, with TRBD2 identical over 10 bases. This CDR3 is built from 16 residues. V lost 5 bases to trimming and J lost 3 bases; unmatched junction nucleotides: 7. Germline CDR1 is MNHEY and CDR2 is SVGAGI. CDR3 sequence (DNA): TGTGCCAGCAGTCGCCCTAGCGGGAGCATCTACAATGAGCAGTTCTTC. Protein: CASSRPSGSIYNEQFF.

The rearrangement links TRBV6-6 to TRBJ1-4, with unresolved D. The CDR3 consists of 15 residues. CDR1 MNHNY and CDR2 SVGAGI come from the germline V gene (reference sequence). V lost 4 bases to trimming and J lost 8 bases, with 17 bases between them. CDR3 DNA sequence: TGTGCCAGCAGTTCGAAGACACCACTGGAGGAAAAACTGTTTTTT. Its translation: CASSSKTPLEEKLFF.

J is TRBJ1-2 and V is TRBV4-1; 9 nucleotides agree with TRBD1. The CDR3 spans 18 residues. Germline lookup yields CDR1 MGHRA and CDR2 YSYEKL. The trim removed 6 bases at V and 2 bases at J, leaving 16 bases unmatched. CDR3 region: CASRQPGQGGSLNYGYTF. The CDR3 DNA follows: TGCGCCAGCAGGCAACCGGGACAGGGAGGATCGTTGAACTATGGCTACACCTTC.

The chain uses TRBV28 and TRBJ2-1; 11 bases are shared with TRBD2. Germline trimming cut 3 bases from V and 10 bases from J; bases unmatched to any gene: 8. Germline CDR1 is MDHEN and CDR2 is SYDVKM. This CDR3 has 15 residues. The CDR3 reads CASSFSGRDVGEQFF. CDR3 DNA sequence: TGTGCCAGCAGTTTTAGCGGGAGGGACGTCGGGGAGCAGTTCTTC.

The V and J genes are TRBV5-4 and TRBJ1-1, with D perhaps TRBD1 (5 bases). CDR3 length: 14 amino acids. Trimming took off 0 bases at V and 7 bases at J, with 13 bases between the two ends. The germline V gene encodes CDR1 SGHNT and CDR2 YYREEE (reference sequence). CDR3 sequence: CASSLGSGKGEAFF. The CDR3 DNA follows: TGTGCCAGCAGCTTGGGCTCAGGGAAGGGTGAAGCTTTCTTT.

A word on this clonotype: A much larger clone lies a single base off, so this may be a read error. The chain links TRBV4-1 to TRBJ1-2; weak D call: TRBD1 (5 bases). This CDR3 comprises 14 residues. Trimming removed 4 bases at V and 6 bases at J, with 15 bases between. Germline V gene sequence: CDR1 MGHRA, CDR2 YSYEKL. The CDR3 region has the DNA TGCGCCAGCAGCCCCGCAGGGACGGGCCATGGCTACACCTTC. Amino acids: CASSPAGTGHGYTF.

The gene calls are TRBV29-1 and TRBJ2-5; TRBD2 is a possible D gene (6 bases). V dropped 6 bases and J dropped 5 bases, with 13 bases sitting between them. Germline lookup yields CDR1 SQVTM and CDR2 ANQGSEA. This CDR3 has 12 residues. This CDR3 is CSVGGRSETQYF. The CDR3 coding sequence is TGCAGCGTCGGAGGGAGATCGGAGACCCAGTACTTC.

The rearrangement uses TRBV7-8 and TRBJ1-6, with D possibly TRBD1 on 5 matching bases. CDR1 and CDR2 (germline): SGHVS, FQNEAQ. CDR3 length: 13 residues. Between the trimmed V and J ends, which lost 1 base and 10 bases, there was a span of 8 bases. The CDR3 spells CASSLDGGSPLHF. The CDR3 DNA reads TGTGCCAGCAGCTTAGATGGGGGGTCACCCCTCCACTTT.

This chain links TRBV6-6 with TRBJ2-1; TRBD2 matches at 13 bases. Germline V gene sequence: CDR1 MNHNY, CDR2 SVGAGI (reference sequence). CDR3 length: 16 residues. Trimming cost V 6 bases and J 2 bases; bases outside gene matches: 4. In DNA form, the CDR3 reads TGTGCCAGCAGAGGACTAGCGGGGGAGACCTACAATGAGCAGTTCTTC. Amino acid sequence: CASRGLAGETYNEQFF.

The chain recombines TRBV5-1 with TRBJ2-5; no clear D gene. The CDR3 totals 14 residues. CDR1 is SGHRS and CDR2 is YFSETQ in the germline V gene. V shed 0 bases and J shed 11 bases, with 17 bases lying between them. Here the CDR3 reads CASSLGGSRIQQYF. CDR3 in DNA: TGCGCCAGCAGCTTGGGTGGGTCACGGATACAGCAGTACTTC. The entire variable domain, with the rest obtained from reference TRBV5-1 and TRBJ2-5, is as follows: KAGVTQTPRYLIKTRGQQVTLSCSPISGHRSVSWYQQTPGQGLQFLFEYFSETQRNKGNFPGRFSGRQFSNSRSEMNVSTLELGDSALYLCASSLGGSRIQQYFGPGTRLLVL.

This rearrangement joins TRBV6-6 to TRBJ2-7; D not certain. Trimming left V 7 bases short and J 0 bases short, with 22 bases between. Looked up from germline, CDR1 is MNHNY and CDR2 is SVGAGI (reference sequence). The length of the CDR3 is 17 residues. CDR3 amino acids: CASTTDRPSKSSYEQYF. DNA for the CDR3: TGTGCCAGCACCACAGACCGGCCCTCGAAAAGCTCCTACGAGCAGTACTTC.

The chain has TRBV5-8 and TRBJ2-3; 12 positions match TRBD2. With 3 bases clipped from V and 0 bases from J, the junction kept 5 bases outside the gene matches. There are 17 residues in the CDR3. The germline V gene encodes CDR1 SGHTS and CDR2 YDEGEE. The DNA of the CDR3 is TGTGCCAGCAGCTCTCGACTAGCGGGGGCTAGCACAGATACGCAGTATTTT. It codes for CASSSRLAGASTDTQYF.

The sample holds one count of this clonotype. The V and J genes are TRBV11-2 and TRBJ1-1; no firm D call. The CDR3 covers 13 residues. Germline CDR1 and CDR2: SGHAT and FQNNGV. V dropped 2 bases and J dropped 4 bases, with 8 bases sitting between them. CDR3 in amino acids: CASSLILGTEAFF. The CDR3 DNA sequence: TGTGCCAGCAGCTTAATCCTGGGCACTGAAGCTTTCTTT.

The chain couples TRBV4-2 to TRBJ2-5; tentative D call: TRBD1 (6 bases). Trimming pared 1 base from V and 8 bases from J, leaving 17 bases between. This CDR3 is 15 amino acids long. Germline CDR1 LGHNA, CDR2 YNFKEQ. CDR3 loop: CASSQGPGAGRTQYF. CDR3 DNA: TGTGCCAGCAGCCAAGGCCCAGGGGCAGGTAGAACCCAGTACTTC.

CDR3 sequence: CASSFGGSSYEQYF. The CDR3 DNA sequence: TGTGCCAGCAGTTTCGGGGGAAGCTCCTACGAGCAGTACTTC. The V gene is TRBV6-5, the J gene TRBJ2-7; a possible D gene is TRBD2 (6 bases). The CDR3 is 14 residues long. Trimming shortened V by 4 bases and J by 0 bases, and 10 bases separated the two germline ends. In germline, CDR1 is MNHEY, CDR2 SVGAGI.

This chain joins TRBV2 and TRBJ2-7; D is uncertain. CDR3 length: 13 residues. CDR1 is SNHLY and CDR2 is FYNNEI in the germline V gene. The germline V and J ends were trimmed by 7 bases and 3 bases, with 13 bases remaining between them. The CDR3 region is CASMGVGRYEQYF. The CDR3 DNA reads TGTGCCAGCATGGGCGTAGGACGCTACGAGCAGTACTTC.

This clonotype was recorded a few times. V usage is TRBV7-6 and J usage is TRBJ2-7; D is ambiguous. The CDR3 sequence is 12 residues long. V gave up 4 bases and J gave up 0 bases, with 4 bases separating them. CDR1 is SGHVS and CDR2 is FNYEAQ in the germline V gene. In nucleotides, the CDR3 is TGTGCCAGCAGCTACACCTCCTACGAGCAGTACTTC. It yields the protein CASSYTSYEQYF.

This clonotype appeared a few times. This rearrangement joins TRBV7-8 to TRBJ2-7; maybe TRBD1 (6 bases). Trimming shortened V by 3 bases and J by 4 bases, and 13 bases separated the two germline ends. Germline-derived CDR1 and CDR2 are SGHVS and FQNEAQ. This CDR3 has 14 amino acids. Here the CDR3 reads CASSFSGTNYEQYF. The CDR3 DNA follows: TGTGCCAGCAGCTTTTCCGGGACAAATTACGAGCAGTACTTC.

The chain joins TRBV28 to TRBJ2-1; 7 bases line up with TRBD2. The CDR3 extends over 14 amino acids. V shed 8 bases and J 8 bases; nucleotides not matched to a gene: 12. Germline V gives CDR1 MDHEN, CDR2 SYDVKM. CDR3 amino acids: CASGWTSSGYEQFF. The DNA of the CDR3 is TGTGCCAGCGGGTGGACTAGTTCAGGCTATGAGCAGTTCTTC.

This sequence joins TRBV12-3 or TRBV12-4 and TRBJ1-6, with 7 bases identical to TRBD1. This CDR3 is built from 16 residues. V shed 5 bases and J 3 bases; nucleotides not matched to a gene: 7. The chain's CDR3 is CASSSSTGIYNSPLHF. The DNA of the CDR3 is TGTGCCAGCAGTAGCTCGACAGGGATCTATAATTCACCCCTCCACTTT.

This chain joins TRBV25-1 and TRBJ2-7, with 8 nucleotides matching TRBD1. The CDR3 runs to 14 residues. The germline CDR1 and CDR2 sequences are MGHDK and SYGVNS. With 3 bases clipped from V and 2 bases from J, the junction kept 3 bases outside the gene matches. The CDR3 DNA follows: TGTGCCAGCAGTGAGTCAGGGGGCCCCTACGAGCAGTACTTC. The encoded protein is CASSESGGPYEQYF.

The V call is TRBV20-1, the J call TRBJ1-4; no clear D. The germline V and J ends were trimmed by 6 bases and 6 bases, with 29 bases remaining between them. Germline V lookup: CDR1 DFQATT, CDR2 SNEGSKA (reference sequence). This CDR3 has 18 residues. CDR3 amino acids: CSARAGSLVYINDEKLFF. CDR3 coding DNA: TGCAGTGCCCGGGCCGGATCTCTAGTATACATTAATGATGAAAAACTGTTTTTT.

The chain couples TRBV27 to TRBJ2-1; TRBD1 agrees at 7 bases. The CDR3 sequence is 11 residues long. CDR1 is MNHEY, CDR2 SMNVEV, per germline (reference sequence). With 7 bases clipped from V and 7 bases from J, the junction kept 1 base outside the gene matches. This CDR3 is CASNRGNEQFF. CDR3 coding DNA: TGTGCCAGCAACAGGGGTAATGAGCAGTTCTTC.

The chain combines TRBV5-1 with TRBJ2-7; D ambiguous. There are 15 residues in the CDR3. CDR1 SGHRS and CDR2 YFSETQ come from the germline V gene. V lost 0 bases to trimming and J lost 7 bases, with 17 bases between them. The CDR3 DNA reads TGCGCCAGCAGCTTGGACCAAGTCACCTCTCGAGAGCAGTACTTC. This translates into CASSLDQVTSREQYF.

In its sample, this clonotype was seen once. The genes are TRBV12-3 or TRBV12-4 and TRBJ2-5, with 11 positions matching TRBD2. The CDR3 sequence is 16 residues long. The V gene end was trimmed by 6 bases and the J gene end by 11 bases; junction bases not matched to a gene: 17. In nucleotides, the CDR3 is TGTGCCAGCAGAGGACAACTAGCGGGAGTTCGCCATGAGCAGTACTTC. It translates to CASRGQLAGVRHEQYF.

The CDR3 DNA reads as TGCGCCAGCAGCTTGGTCGGGAGGGCCATGGAGACCCAGTACTTC. As protein: CASSLVGRAMETQYF. The J gene is TRBJ2-7, the V gene TRBV5-1; 8 bases line up with TRBD2. The J call is doubtful: the DNA matches TRBJ2-5 better. Germline V gene sequence: CDR1 SGHRS, CDR2 YFSETQ. This CDR3 has 15 residues.

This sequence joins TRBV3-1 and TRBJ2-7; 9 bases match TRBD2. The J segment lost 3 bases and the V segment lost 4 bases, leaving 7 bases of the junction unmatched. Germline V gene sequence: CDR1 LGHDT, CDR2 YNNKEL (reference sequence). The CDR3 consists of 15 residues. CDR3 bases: TGTGCCAGCAGCCCAAGCGGGGGGATGCGCTACGAGCAGTACTTC. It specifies CASSPSGGMRYEQYF.

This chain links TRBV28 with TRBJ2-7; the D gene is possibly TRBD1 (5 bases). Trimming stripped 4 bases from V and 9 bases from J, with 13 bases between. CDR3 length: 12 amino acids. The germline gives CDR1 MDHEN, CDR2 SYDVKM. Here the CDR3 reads CASSSAPGRQYF. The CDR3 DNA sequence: TGTGCCAGCAGTTCCGCCCCAGGGCGGCAGTACTTC.

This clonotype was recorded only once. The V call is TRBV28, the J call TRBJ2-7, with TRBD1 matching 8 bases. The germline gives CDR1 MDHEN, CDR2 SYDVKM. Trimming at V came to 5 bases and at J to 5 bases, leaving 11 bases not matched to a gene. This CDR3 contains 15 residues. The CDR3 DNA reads TGTGCCAGCAGTACCCTGCGGCAGGGGGCCAACGAGCAGTACTTC. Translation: CASSTLRQGANEQYF. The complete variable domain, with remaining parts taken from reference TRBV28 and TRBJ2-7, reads DVKVTQSSRYLVKRTGEKVFLECVQDMDHENMFWYRQDPGLGLRLIYFSYDVKMKEKGDIPEGYSVSREKKERFSLILESASTNQTSMYLCASSTLRQGANEQYFGPGTRLTVT.

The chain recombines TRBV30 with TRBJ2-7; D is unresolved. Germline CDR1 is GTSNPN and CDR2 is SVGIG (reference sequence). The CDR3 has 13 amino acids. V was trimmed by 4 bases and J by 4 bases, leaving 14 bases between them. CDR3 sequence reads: CAWTRLRGYEQYF. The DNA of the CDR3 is TGTGCCTGGACACGTCTTCGTGGATACGAGCAGTACTTC.

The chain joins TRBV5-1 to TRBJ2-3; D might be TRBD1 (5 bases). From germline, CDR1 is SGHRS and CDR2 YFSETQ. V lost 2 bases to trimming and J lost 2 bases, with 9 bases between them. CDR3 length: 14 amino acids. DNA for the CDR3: TGCGCCAGCAGCTTCGACAGCCACACAGATACGCAGTATTTT. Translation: CASSFDSHTDTQYF.

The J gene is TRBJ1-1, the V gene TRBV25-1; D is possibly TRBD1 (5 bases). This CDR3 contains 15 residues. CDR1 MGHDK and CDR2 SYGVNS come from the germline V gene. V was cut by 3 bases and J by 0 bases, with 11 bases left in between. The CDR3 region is CASSETAIMNTEAFF. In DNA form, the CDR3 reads TGTGCCAGCAGTGAGACAGCCATAATGAACACTGAAGCTTTCTTT.